This T cell receptor beta chain was identified during a study of CD4 T cells in relation to SARS-CoV-2 and coronaviruses. On this clone: Its antigen is not known.

Unexposed donor CD4+ T cells date from about 2011-2018, before the COVID-19 pandemic. After approximately 10 days of culture, CD4+ T cells were isolated. The CDR3 is 15 residues long. V was clipped by 3 bases and J by 1 base, with 12 bases between them. Germline loops: CDR1 MGHDK, CDR2 SYGVNS. Libraries were prepared by immunoSEQ multiplex PCR; TCRdb keeps only in-frame clonotypes and omits some of them. The profile shows about 29,000 clones, about two thirds of them singletons. The chain combines TRBV25-1 with TRBJ1-1; D is unresolved. This clonotype was obtained from a human donor in good health. The sample was CD4+ T cells from PBMCs, cultured in vitro. CDR3 DNA sequence: TGTGCCAGCAGTGACCCGGGCAGGCCGAACACTGAAGCTTTCTTT. Translated: CASSDPGRPNTEAFF.